Presented here are 2 T cell receptor beta chains from one specimen sequenced in a study of blood T cells in healthy people across ages. Together with a sample-barcoded 5' primer, a J-beta primer mix was included in a second PCR lasting about 6 to 11 cycles. TCRdb processed the 5' RACE reads anew with MiXCR; each CDR3 protein has one entry. The sample holds about 1.1 million distinct CDR3 sequences; more than 30% are singletons and the top ten take 10% to 15%. Sequenced sample: blood. The source is a man younger than 35 in good health.

This clonotype came up a few times. The J gene is TRBJ1-2, the V gene TRBV30, with D possibly matching TRBD1 (6 bases). The V and J ends lost 2 bases and 8 bases respectively, with 18 bases between them. This CDR3 comprises 14 residues. CDR1 is GTSNPN and CDR2 is SVGIG in the germline V gene (reference sequence). The CDR3 coding sequence is TGTGCCTGGAGTCGCTTGGGACAACTGGCGGGCTACACCTTC. It encodes CAWSRLGQLAGYTF.

The chain couples TRBV20-1 to TRBJ2-4; 9 nucleotides agree with TRBD1. CDR1 is DFQATT, CDR2 SNEGSKA, per germline (reference sequence). CDR3 length equals 14 residues. V was clipped by 3 bases and J by 4 bases; unmatched bases: 4. DNA for the CDR3: TGCAGTGCTAGCACCGGGACAGGGAAAAACATTCAGTACTTC. Translation: CSASTGTGKNIQYF.